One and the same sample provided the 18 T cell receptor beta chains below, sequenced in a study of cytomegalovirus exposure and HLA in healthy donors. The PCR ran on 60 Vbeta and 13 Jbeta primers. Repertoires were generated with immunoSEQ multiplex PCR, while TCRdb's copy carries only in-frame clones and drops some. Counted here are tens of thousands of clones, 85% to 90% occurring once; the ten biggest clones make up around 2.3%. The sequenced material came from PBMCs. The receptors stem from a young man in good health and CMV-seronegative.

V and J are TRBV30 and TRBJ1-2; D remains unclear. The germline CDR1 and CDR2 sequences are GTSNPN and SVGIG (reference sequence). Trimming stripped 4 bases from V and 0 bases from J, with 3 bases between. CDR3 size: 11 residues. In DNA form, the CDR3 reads TGTGCCTGGACAGCTAACTATGGCTACACCTTC. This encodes CAWTANYGYTF.

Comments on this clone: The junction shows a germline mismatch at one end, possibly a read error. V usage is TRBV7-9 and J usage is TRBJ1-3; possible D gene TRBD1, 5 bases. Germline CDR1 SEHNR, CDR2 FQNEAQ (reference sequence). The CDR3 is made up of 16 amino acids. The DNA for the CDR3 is TGTTCCAGCAGCTCTGATACATCAGGGTCTGGAAACACCATATATTTT. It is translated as CSSSSDTSGSGNTIYF.

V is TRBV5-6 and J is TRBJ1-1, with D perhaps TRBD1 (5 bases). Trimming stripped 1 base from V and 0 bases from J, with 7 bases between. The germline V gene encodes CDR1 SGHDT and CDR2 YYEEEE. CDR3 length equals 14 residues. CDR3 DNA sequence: TGTGCCAGCAGCTTGAGGGGCCTGAACACTGAAGCTTTCTTT. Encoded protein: CASSLRGLNTEAFF.

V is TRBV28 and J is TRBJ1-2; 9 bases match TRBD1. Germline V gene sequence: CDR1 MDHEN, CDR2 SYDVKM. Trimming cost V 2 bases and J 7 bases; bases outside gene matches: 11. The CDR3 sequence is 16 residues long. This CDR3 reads CASSLPPIQGAGGYTF. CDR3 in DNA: TGTGCCAGCAGTTTACCCCCTATACAGGGGGCAGGTGGCTACACCTTC.

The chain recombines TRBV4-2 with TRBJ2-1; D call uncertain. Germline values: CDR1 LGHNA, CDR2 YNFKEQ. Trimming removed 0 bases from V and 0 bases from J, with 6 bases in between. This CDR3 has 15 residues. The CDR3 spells CASSQDPSSYNEQFF. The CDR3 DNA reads TGTGCCAGCAGCCAAGACCCGAGCTCCTACAATGAGCAGTTCTTC.

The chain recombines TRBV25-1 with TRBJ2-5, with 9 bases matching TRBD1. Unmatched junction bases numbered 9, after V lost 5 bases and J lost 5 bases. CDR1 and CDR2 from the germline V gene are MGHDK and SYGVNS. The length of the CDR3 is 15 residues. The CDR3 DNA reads TGTGCCAGCAGTTCTCTCTCCGGGACAGGGGAGACCCAGTACTTC. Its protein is CASSSLSGTGETQYF.

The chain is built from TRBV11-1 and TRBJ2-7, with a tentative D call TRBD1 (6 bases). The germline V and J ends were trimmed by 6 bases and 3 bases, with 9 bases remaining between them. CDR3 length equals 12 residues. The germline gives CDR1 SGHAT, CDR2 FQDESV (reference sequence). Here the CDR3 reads CASSVTGYEQYF. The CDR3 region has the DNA TGTGCCAGCAGTGTGACAGGCTACGAGCAGTACTTC. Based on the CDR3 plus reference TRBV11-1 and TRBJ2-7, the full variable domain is EAEVAQSPRYKITEKSQAVAFWCDPISGHATLYWYRQILGQGPELLVQFQDESVVDDSQLPKDRFSAERLKGVDSTLKIQPAELGDSAMYLCASSVTGYEQYFGPGTRLTVT.

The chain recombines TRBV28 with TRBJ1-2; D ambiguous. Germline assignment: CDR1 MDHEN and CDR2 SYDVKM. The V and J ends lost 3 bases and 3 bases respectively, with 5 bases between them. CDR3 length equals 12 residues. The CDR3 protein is CASSFLYYGYTF. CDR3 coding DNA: TGTGCCAGCAGTTTTCTCTACTATGGCTACACCTTC.

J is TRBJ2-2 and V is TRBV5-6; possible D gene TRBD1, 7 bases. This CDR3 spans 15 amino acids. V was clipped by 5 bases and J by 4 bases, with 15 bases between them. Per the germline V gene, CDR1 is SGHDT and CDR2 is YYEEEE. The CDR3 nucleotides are TGTGCCAGCAGGGTGCGGGGACAGAGCACCGGGGAGCTGTTTTTT. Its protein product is CASRVRGQSTGELFF.

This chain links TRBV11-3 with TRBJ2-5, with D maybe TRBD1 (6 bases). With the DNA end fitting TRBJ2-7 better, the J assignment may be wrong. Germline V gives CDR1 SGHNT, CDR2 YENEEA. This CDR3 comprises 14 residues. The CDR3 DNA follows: TGTGCCAGCAGCTTAACAGGGAACTCCTACGAGCAGTACTTC. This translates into CASSLTGNSYEQYF.

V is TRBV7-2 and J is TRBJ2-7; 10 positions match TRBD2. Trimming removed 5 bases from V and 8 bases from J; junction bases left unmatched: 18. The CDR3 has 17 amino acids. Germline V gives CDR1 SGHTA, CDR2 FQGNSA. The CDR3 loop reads CASSDPTSGKMVRKQYF. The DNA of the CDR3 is TGTGCCAGCAGCGACCCAACTAGCGGGAAGATGGTAAGGAAGCAGTACTTC.

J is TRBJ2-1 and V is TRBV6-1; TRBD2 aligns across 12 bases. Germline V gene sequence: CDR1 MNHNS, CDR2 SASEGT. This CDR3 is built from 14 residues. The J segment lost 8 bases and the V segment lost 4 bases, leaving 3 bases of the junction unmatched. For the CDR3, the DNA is TGTGCCAGCAGTGGTCTAGCGGGAGGGGATGAGCAGTTCTTC. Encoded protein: CASSGLAGGDEQFF.

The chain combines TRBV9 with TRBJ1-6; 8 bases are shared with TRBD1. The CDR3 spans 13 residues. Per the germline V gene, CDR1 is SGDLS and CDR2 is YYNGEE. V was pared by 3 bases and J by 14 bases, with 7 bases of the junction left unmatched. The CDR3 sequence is CASSENRGRSLHF. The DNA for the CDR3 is TGTGCCAGCAGCGAGAACAGGGGGAGGTCCCTCCACTTT.

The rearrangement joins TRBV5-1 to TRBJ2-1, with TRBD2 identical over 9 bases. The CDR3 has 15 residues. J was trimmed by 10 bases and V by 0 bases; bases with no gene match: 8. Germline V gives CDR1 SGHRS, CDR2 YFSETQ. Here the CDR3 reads CASSLAAGGTGEQFF. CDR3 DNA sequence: TGCGCCAGCAGCTTGGCAGCGGGAGGTACCGGGGAGCAGTTCTTC.

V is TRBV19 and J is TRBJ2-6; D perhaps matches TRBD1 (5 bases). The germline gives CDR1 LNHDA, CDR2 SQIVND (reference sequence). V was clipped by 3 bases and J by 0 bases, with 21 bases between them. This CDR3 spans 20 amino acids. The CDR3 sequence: CASSMIPAHLQGSGANVLTF. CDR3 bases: TGTGCCAGTAGTATGATCCCTGCCCATCTCCAGGGCTCTGGGGCCAACGTCCTGACTTTC.

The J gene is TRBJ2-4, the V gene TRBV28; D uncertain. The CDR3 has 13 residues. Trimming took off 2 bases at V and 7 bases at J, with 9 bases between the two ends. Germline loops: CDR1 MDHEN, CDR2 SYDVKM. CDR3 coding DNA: TGTGCCAGCAGTTTAGAGGCAGTCAACATTCAGTACTTC. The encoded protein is CASSLEAVNIQYF.

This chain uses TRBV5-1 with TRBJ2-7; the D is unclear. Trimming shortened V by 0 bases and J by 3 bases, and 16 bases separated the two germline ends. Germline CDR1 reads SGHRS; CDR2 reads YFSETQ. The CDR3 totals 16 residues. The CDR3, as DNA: TGCGCCAGCAGCTTGGTCGTTGGTGACTTGGGCTACGAGCAGTACTTC. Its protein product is CASSLVVGDLGYEQYF.

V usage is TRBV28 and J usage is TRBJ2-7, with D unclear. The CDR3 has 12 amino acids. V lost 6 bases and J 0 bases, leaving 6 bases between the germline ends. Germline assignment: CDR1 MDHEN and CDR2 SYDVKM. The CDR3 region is CASRSDSYEQYF. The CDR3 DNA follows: TGTGCCAGCAGGAGTGACTCCTACGAGCAGTACTTC.